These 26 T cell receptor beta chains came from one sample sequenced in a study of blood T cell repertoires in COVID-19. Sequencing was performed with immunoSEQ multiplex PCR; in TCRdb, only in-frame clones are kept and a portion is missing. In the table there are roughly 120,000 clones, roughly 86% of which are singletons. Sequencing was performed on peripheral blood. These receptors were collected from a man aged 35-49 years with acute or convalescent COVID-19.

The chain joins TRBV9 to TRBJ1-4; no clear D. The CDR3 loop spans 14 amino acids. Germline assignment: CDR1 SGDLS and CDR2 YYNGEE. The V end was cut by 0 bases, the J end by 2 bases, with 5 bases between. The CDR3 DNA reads TGTGCCAGCAGCGTAGGGGAGACTAATGAAAAACTGTTTTTT. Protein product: CASSVGETNEKLFF.

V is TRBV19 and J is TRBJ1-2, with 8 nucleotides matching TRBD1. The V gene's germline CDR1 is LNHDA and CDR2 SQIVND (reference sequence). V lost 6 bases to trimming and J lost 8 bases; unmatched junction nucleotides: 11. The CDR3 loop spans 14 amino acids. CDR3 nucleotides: TGTGCCAGTAGCAAAGGGACAGGATCCTGGGGCTACACCTTC. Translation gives CASSKGTGSWGYTF.

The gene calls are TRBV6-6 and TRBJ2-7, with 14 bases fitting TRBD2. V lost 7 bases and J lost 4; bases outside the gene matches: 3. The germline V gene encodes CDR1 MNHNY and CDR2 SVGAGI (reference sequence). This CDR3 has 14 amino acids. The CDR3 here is CASTGTSGSYEQYF. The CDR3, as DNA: TGTGCCAGCACCGGGACTAGCGGGAGTTACGAGCAGTACTTC.

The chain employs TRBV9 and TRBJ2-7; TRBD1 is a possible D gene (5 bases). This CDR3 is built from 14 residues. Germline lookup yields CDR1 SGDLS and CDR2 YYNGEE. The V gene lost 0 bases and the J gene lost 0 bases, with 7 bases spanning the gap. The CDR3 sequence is CASSVGTRSYEQYF. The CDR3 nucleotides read TGTGCCAGCAGCGTAGGGACACGCTCCTACGAGCAGTACTTC.

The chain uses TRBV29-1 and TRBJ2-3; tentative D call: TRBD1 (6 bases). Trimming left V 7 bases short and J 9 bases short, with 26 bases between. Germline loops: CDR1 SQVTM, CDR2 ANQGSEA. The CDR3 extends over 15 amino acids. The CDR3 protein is CSETSPGRIQGTQYF. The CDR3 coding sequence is TGCAGCGAGACCTCGCCGGGGCGGATCCAGGGGACGCAGTATTTT.

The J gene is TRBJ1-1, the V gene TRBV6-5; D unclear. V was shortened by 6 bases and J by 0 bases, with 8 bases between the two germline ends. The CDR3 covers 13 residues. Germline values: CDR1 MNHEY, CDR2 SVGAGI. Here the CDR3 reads CASSRHLNTEAFF. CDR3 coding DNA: TGTGCCAGCAGCCGACACCTGAACACTGAAGCTTTCTTT.

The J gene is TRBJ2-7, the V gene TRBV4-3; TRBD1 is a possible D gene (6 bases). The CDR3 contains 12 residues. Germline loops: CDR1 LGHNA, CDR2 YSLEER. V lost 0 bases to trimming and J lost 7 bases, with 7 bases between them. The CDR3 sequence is CASSQDQGEQYF. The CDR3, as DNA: TGCGCCAGCAGCCAAGATCAGGGGGAGCAGTACTTC.

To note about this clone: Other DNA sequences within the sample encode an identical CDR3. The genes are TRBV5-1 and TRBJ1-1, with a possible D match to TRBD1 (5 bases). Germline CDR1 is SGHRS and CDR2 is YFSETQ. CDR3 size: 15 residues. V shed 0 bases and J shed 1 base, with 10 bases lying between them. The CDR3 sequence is CASSLGAGQNTEAFF. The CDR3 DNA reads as TGCGCCAGCAGCTTGGGTGCAGGGCAGAACACTGAAGCTTTCTTT. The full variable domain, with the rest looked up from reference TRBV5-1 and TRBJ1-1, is KAGVTQTPRYLIKTRGQQVTLSCSPISGHRSVSWYQQTPGQGLQFLFEYFSETQRNKGNFPGRFSGRQFSNSRSEMNVSTLELGDSALYLCASSLGAGQNTEAFFGQGTRLTVV.

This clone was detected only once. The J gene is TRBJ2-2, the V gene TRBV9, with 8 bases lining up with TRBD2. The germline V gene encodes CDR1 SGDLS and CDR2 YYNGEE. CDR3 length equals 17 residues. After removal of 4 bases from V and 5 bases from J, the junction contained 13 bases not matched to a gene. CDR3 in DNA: TGTGCCAGCAGCCCCACGGGGGGGATGGTGTTGACCGGGGAGCTGTTTTTT. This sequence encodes CASSPTGGMVLTGELFF.

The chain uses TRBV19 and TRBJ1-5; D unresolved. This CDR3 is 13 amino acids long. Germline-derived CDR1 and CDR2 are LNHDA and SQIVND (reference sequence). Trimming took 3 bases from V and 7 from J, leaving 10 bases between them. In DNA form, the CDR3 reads TGTGCCAGTAGTATGCGGGAAGAACAGCCCCAGCATTTT. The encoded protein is CASSMREEQPQHF.

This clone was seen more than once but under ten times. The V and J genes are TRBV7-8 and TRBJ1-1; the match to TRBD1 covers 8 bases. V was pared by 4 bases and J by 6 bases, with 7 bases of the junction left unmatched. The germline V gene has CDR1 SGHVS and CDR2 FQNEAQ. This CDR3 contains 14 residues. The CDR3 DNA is TGTGCCAGCAGCTCGGGGACAGGCGGATCTGAAGCTTTCTTT. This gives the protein CASSSGTGGSEAFF.

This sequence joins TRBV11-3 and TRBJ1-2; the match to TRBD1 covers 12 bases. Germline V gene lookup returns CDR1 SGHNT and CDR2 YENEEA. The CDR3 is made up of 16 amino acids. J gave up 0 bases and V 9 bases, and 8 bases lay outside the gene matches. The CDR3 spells CARTGTGGLPNYGYTF. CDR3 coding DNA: TGTGCCAGGACGGGGACAGGGGGCCTACCTAACTATGGCTACACCTTC.

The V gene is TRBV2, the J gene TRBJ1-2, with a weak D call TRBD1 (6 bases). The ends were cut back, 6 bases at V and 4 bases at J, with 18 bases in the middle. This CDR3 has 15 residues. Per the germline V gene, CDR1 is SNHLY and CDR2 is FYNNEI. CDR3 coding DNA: TGTGCCAGCAGCAGAACCGAGGGGGGGGGCTATGGCTACACCTTC. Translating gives CASSRTEGGGYGYTF. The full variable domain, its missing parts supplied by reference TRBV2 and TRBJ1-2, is EPEVTQTPSHQVTQMGQEVILRCVPISNHLYFYWYRQILGQKVEFLVSFYNNEISEKSEIFDDQFSVERPDGSNFTLKIRSTKLEDSAMYFCASSRTEGGGYGYTFGSGTRLTVV.

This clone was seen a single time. The CDR3 spells CASDRGNTEAFF. Here the CDR3 DNA reads TGTGCCTCCGACAGGGGGAACACTGAAGCTTTCTTT. The V call is TRBV30, the J call TRBJ1-1, with TRBD1 identical over 8 bases. V dropped 7 bases and J dropped 1; count of bases not matched to a gene: 2. Per germline, CDR1 GTSNPN and CDR2 SVGIG (reference sequence). This CDR3 region has 12 residues.

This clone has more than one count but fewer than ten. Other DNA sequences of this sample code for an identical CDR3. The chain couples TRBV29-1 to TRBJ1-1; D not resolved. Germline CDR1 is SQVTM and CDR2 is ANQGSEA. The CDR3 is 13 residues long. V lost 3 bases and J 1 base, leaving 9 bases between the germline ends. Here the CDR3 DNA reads TGCAGCGTTGAGGAGGGCCCGAACACTGAAGCTTTCTTT. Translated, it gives CSVEEGPNTEAFF.

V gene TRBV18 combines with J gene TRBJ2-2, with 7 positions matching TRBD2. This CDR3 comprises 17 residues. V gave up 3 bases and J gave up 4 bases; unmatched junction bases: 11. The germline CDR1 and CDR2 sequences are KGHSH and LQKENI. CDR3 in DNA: TGTGCCAGCTCACCGCGACGGGAGGTTTTTAGCACCGGGGAGCTGTTTTTT. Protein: CASSPRREVFSTGELFF.

CDR3 sequence: CASSPQGASYNTEAFF. CDR3 sequence (DNA): TGTGCCAGCAGCCCCCAGGGGGCTTCCTATAACACTGAAGCTTTCTTT. The gene calls are TRBV5-6 and TRBJ1-1; 8 nucleotides line up with TRBD1. The V gene's germline CDR1 is SGHDT and CDR2 YYEEEE. This CDR3 is 16 amino acids long. J gave up 2 bases and V 4 bases, and 10 bases lay outside the gene matches.

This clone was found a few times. For the CDR3, the DNA is TGTGCCAGCAGTTTATCGTGGGGGAGGACTGAAGCTTTCTTT. Its translation is CASSLSWGRTEAFF. This chain connects TRBV27 to TRBJ1-1; D might be TRBD1 (5 bases). The V gene lost 0 bases and the J gene lost 5 bases, with 10 bases spanning the gap. The CDR3 extends over 14 amino acids. Looked up from germline, CDR1 is MNHEY and CDR2 is SMNVEV (reference sequence).

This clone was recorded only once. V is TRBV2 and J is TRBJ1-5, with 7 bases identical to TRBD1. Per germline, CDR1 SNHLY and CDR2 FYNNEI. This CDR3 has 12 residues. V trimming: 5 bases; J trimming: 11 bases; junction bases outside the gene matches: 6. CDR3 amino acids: CASSTDRVSQHF. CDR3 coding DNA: TGTGCCAGCAGTACAGACAGGGTGTCCCAGCATTTT. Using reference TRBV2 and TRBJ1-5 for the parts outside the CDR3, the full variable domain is EPEVTQTPSHQVTQMGQEVILRCVPISNHLYFYWYRQILGQKVEFLVSFYNNEISEKSEIFDDQFSVERPDGSNFTLKIRSTKLEDSAMYFCASSTDRVSQHFGDGTRLSIL.

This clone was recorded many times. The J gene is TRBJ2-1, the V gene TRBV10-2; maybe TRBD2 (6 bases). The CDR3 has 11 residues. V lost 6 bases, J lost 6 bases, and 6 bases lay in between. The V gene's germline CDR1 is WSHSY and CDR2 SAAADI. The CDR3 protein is CASRAGNEQFF. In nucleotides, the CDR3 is TGCGCCAGCAGAGCGGGCAATGAGCAGTTCTTC.

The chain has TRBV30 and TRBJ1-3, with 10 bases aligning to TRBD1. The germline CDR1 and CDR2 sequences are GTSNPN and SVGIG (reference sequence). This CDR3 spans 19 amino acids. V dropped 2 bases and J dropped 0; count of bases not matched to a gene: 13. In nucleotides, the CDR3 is TGTGCCTGGAGTAGGGTTTGGGGGACAGGGGCTAACTCTGGAAACACCATATATTTT. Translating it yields CAWSRVWGTGANSGNTIYF.

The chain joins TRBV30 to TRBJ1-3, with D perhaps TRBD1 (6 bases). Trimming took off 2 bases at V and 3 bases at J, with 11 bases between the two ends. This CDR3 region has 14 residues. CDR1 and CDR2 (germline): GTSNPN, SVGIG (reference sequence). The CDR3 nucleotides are TGTGCCTGGAGTACCCTAGGGGGTGGAAACACCATATATTTT. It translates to CAWSTLGGGNTIYF. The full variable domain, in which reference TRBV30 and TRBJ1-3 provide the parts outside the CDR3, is SQTIHQWPATLVQPVGSPLSLECTVEGTSNPNLYWYRQAAGRGLQLLFYSVGIGQISSEVPQNLSASRPQDRQFILSSKKLLLSDSGFYLCAWSTLGGGNTIYFGEGSWLTVV.

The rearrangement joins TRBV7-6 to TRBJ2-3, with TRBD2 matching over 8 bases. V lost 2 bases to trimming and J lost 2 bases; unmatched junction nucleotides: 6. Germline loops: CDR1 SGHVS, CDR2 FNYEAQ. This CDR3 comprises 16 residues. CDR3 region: CASSLPSGRATDTQYF. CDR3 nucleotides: TGTGCCAGCAGCTTACCTAGCGGGCGTGCCACAGATACGCAGTATTTT.

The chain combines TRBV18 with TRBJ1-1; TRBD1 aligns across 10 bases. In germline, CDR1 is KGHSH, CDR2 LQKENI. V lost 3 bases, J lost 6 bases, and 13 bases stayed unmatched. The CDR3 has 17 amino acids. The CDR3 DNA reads TGTGCCAGCTCACCGATATACGGGACAGGGGCTAGCGCTGAAGCTTTCTTT. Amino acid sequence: CASSPIYGTGASAEAFF. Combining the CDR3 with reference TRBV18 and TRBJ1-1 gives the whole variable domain NAGVMQNPRHLVRRRGQEARLRCSPMKGHSHVYWYRQLPEEGLKFMVYLQKENIIDESGMPKERFSAEFPKEGPSILRIQQVVRGDSAAYFCASSPIYGTGASAEAFFGQGTRLTVV.

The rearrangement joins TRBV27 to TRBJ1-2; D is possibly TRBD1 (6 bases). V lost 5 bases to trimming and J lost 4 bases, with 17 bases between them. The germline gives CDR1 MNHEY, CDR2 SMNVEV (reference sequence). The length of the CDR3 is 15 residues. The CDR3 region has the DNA TGTGCCAGCAGTATCAAACAGGGTAACCTCTATGGCTACACCTTC. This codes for CASSIKQGNLYGYTF.

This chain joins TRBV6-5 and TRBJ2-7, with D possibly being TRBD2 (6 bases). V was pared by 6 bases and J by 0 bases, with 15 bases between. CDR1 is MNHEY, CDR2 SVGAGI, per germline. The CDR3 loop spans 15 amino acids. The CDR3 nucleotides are TGTGCCAGCAGATCAGGAGGGCCGTCCTCCTACGAGCAGTACTTC. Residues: CASRSGGPSSYEQYF.